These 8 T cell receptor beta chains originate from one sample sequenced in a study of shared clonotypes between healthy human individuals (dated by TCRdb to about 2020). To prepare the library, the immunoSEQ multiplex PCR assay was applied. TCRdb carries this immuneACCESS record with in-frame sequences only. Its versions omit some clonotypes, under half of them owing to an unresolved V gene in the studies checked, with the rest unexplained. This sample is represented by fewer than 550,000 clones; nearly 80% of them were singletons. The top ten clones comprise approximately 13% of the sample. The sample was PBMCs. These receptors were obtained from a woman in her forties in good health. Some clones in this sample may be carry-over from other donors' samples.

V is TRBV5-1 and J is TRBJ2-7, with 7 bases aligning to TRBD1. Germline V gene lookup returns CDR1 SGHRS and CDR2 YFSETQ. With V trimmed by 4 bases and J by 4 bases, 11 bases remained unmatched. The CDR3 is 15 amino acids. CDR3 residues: CASSPQQGMGYEQYF. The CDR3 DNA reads TGCGCCAGCAGCCCTCAACAGGGGATGGGTTACGAGCAGTACTTC. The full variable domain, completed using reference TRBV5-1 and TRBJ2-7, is KAGVTQTPRYLIKTRGQQVTLSCSPISGHRSVSWYQQTPGQGLQFLFEYFSETQRNKGNFPGRFSGRQFSNSRSEMNVSTLELGDSALYLCASSPQQGMGYEQYFGPGTRLTVT.

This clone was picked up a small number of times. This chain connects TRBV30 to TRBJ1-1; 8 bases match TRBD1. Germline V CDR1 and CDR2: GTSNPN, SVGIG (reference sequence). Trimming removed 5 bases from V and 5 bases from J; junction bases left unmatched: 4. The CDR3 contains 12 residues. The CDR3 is CAWGQGRTEAFF. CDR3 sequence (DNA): TGTGCCTGGGGACAGGGTCGGACTGAAGCTTTCTTT.

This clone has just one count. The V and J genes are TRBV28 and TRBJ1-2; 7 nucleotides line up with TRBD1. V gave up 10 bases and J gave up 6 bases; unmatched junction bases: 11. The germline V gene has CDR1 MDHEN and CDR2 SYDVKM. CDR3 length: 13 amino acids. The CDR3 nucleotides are TGTGCCACCGAGGGACAGAATTCTGATGGCTACACCTTC. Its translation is CATEGQNSDGYTF.

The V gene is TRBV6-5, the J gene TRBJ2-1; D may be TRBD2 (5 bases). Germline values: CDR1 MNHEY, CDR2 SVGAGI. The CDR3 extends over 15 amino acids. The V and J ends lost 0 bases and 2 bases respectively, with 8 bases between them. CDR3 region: CASSYSGEPYNEQFF. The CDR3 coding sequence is TGTGCCAGCAGTTACTCGGGAGAGCCCTACAATGAGCAGTTCTTC.

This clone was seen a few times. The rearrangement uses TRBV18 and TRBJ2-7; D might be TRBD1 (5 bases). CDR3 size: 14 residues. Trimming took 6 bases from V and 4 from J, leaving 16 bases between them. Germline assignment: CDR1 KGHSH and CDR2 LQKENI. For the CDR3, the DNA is TGTGCCAGCTCCGCCCCGGCAGGGAATTACGAGCAGTACTTC. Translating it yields CASSAPAGNYEQYF.

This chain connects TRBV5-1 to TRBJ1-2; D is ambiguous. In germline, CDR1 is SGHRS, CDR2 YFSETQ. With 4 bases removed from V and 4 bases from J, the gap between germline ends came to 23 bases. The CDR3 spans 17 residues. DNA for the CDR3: TGCGCCAGCAGCCCGGAGGAGGTTCAGGTGGCTCTCTATGGCTACACCTTC. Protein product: CASSPEEVQVALYGYTF.

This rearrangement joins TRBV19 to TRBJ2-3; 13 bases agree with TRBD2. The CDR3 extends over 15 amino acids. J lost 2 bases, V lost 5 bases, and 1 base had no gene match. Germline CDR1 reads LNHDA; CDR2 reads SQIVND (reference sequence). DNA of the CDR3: TGTGCCAGTAGTGGACTAGCGGGAGACACAGATACGCAGTATTTT. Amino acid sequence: CASSGLAGDTDTQYF.

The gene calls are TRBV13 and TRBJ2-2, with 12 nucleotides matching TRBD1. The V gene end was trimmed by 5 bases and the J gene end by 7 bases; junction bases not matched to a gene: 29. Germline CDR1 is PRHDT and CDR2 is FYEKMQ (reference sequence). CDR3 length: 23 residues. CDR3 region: CASSPNPYRDRGLDGRVDGELFF. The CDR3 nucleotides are TGTGCCAGCAGCCCTAACCCCTACCGGGACAGGGGGCTTGACGGGAGGGTTGACGGGGAGCTGTTTTTT.